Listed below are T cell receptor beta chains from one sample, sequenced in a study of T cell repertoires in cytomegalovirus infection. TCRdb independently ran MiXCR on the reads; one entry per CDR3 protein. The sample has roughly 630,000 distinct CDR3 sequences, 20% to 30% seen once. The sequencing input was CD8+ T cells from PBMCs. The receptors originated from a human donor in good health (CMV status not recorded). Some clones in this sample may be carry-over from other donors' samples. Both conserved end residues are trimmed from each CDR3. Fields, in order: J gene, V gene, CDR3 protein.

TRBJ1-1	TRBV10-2	ASNGMNTEAF
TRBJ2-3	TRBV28	ASSLPTSGGASTDTQY
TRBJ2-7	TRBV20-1	SARGGKYEQY
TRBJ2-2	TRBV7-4	ASSLSSVLANTGELF
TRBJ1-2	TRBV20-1	SARDPYT
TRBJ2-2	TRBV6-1	ASSESGPWNTGELF
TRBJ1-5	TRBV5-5	ASSFEVYQPQH
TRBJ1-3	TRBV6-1	ASYLRRGQGVYTIY
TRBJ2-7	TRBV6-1	ASSDWGRGVEQY
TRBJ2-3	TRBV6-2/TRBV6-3	ASSYPVKGPRIGSDTQY
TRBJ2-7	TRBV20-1	SATSDGDGEQY
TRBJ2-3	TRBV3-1	ASSPLAGYTDTQY
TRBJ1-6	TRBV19	ASSRQGTNSPLH
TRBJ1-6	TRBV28	ASTPLNGGNSPLH
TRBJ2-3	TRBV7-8	ASSPRWAGGGPDTQY
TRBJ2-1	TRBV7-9	ASSSPSLAGGQF
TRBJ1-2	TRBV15	ATSRDLGAPVDGYT
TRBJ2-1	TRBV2	ASSGGEGPYNEQF
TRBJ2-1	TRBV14	ASSQEGAWWQF
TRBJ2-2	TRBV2	ASSGDNAGELF
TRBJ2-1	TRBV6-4	ASSDPTSSYNEQF
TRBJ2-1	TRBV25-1	ASSEWEQF
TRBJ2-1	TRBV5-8	ASSLEGLASYNEQF
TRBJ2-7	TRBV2	ASSETASGGYEQY
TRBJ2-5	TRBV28	ASSLGGFETQY
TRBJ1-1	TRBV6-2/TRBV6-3	ASSYSIGENTEAF
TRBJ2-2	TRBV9	ASSDRFGPGELF
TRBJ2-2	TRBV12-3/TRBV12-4	ASSLGRNGELF
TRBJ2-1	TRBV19	ASETGGDYNEQF
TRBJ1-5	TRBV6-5	ASSYDSSNQPQH
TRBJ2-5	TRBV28	ASSFSGQEYQETQY
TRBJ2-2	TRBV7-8	ASSPRGGPTGELF
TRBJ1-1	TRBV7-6	ASSPLVNTEAF
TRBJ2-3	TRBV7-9	AGGQGRRDTQY
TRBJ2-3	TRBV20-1	SARDRLAGLPTDTQY
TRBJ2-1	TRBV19	ASSIFGSGSDNEQF
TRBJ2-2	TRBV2	ASSGRGDFGELF
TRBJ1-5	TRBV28	ASSFRRVFNQPQH
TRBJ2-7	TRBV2	ASIYRVSEQY
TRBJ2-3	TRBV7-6	ASSLMWGTDTQY
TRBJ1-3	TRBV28	ASSTGTGIPGNTIY
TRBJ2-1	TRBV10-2	ASGKTEQF
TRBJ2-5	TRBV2	ASSVDLGSAETQY